The clone carrying this T cell receptor beta chain was seen a few times. Antigen specificity is unknown. 5'RACE, which relied on constant-segment primers, yielded TCR alpha and TCR beta cDNA libraries carrying sample barcodes and UMIs. TCRdb reanalysed the 5' RACE reads using MiXCR and keeps one entry per CDR3 protein. The data show 250,000 or so distinct CDR3 sequences, with under 20% seen just once and 23% held by the top ten. These data originate in a study of T-cell memory formation after mild COVID-19. About the study: Largely donor-specific sequence clusters came from a couple of donors. Study-wide results and limits: A second wave expanding day 15 to 37 was CD4+-biased; contracting clones were balanced. Some responding clones appeared in pre-infection memory, suggesting cross-reactive memory joined.

J lost 4 bases, V lost 4 bases, and 6 bases had no gene match. In germline, CDR1 is SGHDT, CDR2 YYEEEE. This CDR3 is built from 15 residues. The chain recombines TRBV5-6 with TRBJ2-1; the match to TRBD2 covers 9 bases. The source material was PBMCs or a T cell subset sorted from them (not recorded which). The TCR sequence derives from a man between 18 and 29 years old who had mild COVID-19 (a few samples of this study predate the infection). Cell type and time point are not known. CDR3 nucleotide sequence: TGTGCCAGCAGCCCGACTAGCGGCCTATACAATGAGCAGTTCTTC. This translates into CASSPTSGLYNEQFF.